The present TCR beta chain was sequenced within a study of beta chain features in type 1 diabetes (dated by TCRdb to between 2018 and 2020). Broadly, across the study: Mean age, gender distribution, total cell number and subset yield did not differ between patients and healthy donors. Across all samples, 107,917,701 sorted cells were examined, and cell number per subset correlated strongly with RNA yield. The study compared TCRB repertoires of sorted circulating CD4+ T cell subsets between recently diagnosed type 1 diabetes patients and matched healthy donors. Whereas all 28 donors provided naive and central memory subsets, regulatory and stem cell-like memory subsets were isolated from just 8 patients and roughly 8 healthy donors.

The full study reports these points: Shorter templates might be favored by PCR, yet because patient and control samples were amplified and corrected together, any such skew would affect both groups equally. In all four CD4+ subsets, TCRB CDR3 length was moderately but significantly shorter in type 1 diabetes patients. Because small numbers of individuals were included in the HLA sub-analyses, any influence of HLA type on TCRB rearrangement was left unresolved. Because cDNA rather than genomic DNA was sequenced, highly expressing activated cells could have been over-represented, although no difference in activation and CD3 levels was found between groups. At VDJ recombination sites, type 1 diabetes patients had fewer insertions and more deleted nucleotides, which implies abnormalities in thymic rearrangement. Naive, central memory and regulatory TCRB repertoires appeared more similar among patients than among healthy donors.

From each donor, a single peripheral blood sample of around 120 mL on average was drawn into heparinised tubes. A BD FACSAria II was used to sort naive, central memory, regulatory and stem cell-like memory CD4+ T cells with a panel that included CD45RO, CCR7, CD25, CD127, CD95 and CD27. Purity was above 95% for every sorted population. PBMCs were separated immediately by Lymphoprep density gradient centrifugation and were stained directly, without being cultured. To minimize batch effects, samples were stained and sorted in pairs, one healthy donor with one patient per experiment. This clone was counted a few times. It has no known antigen specificity. Base qualities are not provided; no much larger clone lies one nucleotide away. All of the isolated RNA was reverse transcribed with the High Capacity cDNA Reverse Transcription Kit, so expressed TCRB transcripts were sequenced. Deep immunoSEQ sequencing was applied to naive, central memory and regulatory T cell samples, giving an average of roughly 3.6 million total reads per sample. Sorted cells were lysed in RLT buffer and RNA was extracted with DNase-treated RNeasy Micro or Mini kits, depending on cell number. To prevent cross-contamination, each cell subset was processed individually, whereas patient and healthy donor samples were processed jointly. TCRB sequences were amplified from cDNA with the immunoSEQ multiplex PCR, producing 87-bp fragments spanning the CDR3 region. Sequencing of the amplicons was performed on the Illumina HiSeq platform. The original methods were these. Synthetic template baselines were used to correct PCR bias computationally, reads within Hamming distance 2 were collapsed, and singletons that could not be merged were discarded. Reads were aligned against IMGT to assign V, D and J genes, CDR3 length and insertions or deletions at six rearrangement sites. Clonotype counts were normalized to sorted cell number within each subset before computing true diversity and Gini coefficients with the tcR R package. The overlap coefficient, calculated on TCRB nucleotide sequences, was used to measure repertoire sharing. Out-of-frame TCRB sequences from naive cells were analyzed to stand in for the pre-selection repertoire. TCRdb mirrors the immuneACCESS table, restricted to in-frame sequences. Some clones are absent from its copies; in checked studies, under half trace to an unresolved V gene, and the reason for the others is unknown. V, J and clone size reflect that table, while D and trimming were determined from the DNA. Recorded for this sample are more than 300,000 clones; about 16% of them occurred a single time. Of the sample, approximately 0.02% falls within the top ten clones.

V lost 0 bases and J lost 7 bases, and the count of bases not matched to a germline gene is 5. The CDR3 spans 15 residues, from the cysteine through the phenylalanine. Only the CDR3 DNA is retained, 45 bases long and in frame from the first base. The germline V gene supplies CDR1 SGHAT and CDR2 FQNNGV. The sequence was collected from a woman in her late teens or twenties in good health. Sequencing was performed on naive CD4+ T cells from blood. The cell subset or site label for this specimen denotes: true naive CD4+ T cells. The chain is assembled from TRBV11-2 and TRBJ1-2; TRBD1 matches 10 bases in the middle. The DNA reads TGTGCCAGCAGCTTAGACGGGACAGGGGTTAGTGGCTACACCTTC. The encoded protein is CASSLDGTGVSGYTF.